This T cell receptor beta chain derives from a study of T cells after yellow fever vaccination. Across the study: Researchers used SMART-Seq v4 Ultra Low Input to prepare fractions that had low cell numbers.

They built TCR cDNA with 5'RACE template switching, a step that put in a universal primer site and UMIs. TCRdb re-derived calls from the 5' RACE reads in MiXCR, one entry per CDR3 protein. In the table there are 250,000 or so distinct CDR3 sequences, more than 3.5% of which are singletons. Germline assignment: CDR1 SGDLS and CDR2 YYNGEE. Trimming removed 0 bases from V and 5 bases from J, with 12 bases in between. There are 14 residues in the CDR3. This clonotype was seen ten or more times. Its specificity is not known. General observations from the study: Weaker, the secondary response peaked sooner, at day 5 versus 15. Booster sampling recovered most clones from primary vaccination (96% CD4, approximately 88% CD8).

The origin of this receptor is a man between 18 and 29 years old who received the YFV17D yellow fever vaccine. Material: PBMCs, obtained 15 days after the yellow fever booster vaccination. The chain uses TRBV9 and TRBJ2-7, with D uncertain. In DNA, the CDR3 is TGTGCCAGCAGCGTAGAACCCGTGGGCGACGAGCAGTACTTC. Its protein product is CASSVEPVGDEQYF. The full variable domain, in which reference TRBV9 and TRBJ2-7 provide the parts outside the CDR3, is DSGVTQTPKHLITATGQRVTLRCSPRSGDLSVYWYQQSLDQGLQFLIQYYNGEERAKGNILERFSAQQFPDLHSELNLSSLELGDSALYFCASSVEPVGDEQYFGPGTRLTVT.